This T cell receptor beta chain was obtained from a study of T cells in Graves' hyperthyroidism and ophthalmopathy. Germline V lookup: CDR1 ENHRY, CDR2 SYGVKD. CDR3 length equals 15 residues. Trimming took off 3 bases at V and 4 bases at J, with 13 bases between the two ends. Amplification of TCR beta CDR3 regions used RNA as the template. When the TCR CDR3 underwent first-round RT-PCR, the HTBI primer set was used. TCRdb re-analysed the multiplex PCR reads in MiXCR, keeping a single row per CDR3 protein. Among over 500,000 distinct CDR3 sequences listed, 15% to 20% were seen once. There are a few counts of this clonotype.

The rearrangement joins TRBV10-3 to TRBJ1-5, with D possibly matching TRBD1 (5 bases). Sequencing input: blood. This TCR came from a woman aged 18-29 years with Graves' ophthalmopathy. The DNA of the CDR3 is TGTGCCATCAGTGACAACCGGGACCGTAATCAGCCCCAGCATTTT. It translates to CAISDNRDRNQPQHF.